This T cell receptor (beta chain) was obtained from a study of tumor-infiltrating lymphocytes in primary liver carcinoma. In the study overall: In every tissue type, samples returned a similar yield of roughly 3.5 to 8 million productive TCRbeta reads. Study conclusions and caveats: It was tumor-adjacent and tumor-blood pairs that overlapped less than tumor region pairs did. Tumor tissue displayed a significantly greater top-250-clone fraction than blood (p = 0.039).

This CDR3 is built from 14 residues. Germline loops: CDR1 MRHNA, CDR2 SNTAGT. V was clipped by 8 bases and J by 2 bases; unmatched bases: 2. Co-extracted RNA and DNA came from around 20-30 mg of unsorted bulk tissue. Starting from 500 ng of total RNA, TCR beta cDNA was produced with a primer in the constant region. Three nested multiplex PCR rounds, a slightly modified ARM-PCR, produced the libraries for TCR beta. Use of TRBV1-TRBV30 forward primers with a C-beta reverse primer characterized the first two PCR rounds, which lasted about 9 cycles each. TCRdb used MiXCR to reprocess the multiplex PCR reads, holding one entry per CDR3 protein. This sample has 100,000 or so distinct CDR3 sequences; approximately 68% occur once, and the top ten carry over 7.5%. This clonotype was counted many times. Antigen specificity is unknown.

The receptor was derived from a woman in her sixties with primary liver carcinoma and hepatitis B virus infection. Specimen: liver tumor tissue from sampling region 5. The subset was: tumor region T5, tumor centre. The J gene is TRBJ2-2, the V gene TRBV6-4; 10 bases are a match to TRBD1. The CDR3 coding sequence is TGTGCCAGCCGGACAGGGGGTAACACCGGGGAGCTGTTTTTT. Protein product: CASRTGGNTGELFF.